This TCR beta chain derives from a study of blood T cell repertoires in COVID-19 (dated by TCRdb to 2020 to 2021). About the study as a whole: Samples from collaborators originated in the United States, Italy and Spain and spanned both the acute and convalescent phases of COVID-19. The prospective study material was composed of cDNA or gDNA derived from T cells, B-cell-depleted T cells, or PBMCs. The repertoires were made available in a free public database intended to serve as a resource for research on the immune response to SARS-CoV-2. Subjects who had been exposed to COVID-19, were actively infected with it, or had recovered from it provided the deeply sampled blood TCRbeta repertoires that made up the dataset. The samples were drawn from the first 160 participants of the ongoing ImmuneRACE study and from 1,254 subjects provided by 6 global collaborators. The sample metadata nearly always contained a de-identified subject ID, COVID-19 status, age in years and sex. Where available, HLA class I and class II types were taken from metadata supplied by the sample provider and were not determined by assay-based typing.

According to the germline V gene (reference sequence), CDR1 reads DFQATT and CDR2 reads SNEGSKA. The CDR3 sequence holds 11 residues, the cysteine and phenylalanine included. Of the read, only the CDR3 DNA is kept; its 33 bases are in frame from base 1. V is reduced by 5 bases and J by 5 bases, leaving a spacing of 8 bases between them. About this clone: Which antigen it targets is not known. Per-base qualities were not stored, and no clone one base away is much larger.

TCRbeta CDR3 regions were amplified from genomic DNA using the immunoSEQ Assay, a bias-controlled multiplex PCR. The published analysis was carried out like this. Nucleated cell counts per sample were estimated from amplification of reference gene primers within the assay. To quantify the absolute abundance of each unique TCRbeta CDR3 rearrangement, sequence reads were collapsed and filtered. For each sample, productive Simpson clonality was calculated by taking the square root of Simpson's diversity index across productive rearrangements. Imported from immuneACCESS, the table was reduced by TCRdb to in-frame sequences with V and J called. These copies leave out some clones; in studies compared against another copy, an unresolved V gene accounts for under half, and the cause of the remainder is not known. Clone size and V and J calls were adopted from that table, with D and trimming inferred from the DNA. The sample profile shows 250,000 to 350,000 clones; around 90% of them were found once. The top ten clonotypes cover 0.9% to 1.2% of the sample.

General findings and caveats noted by the study authors: The quantity of clinical and demographic metadata differed by source and by participant and was supplied without curation.

Participants in the prospective study were enrolled through a virtual design, were aged roughly 18 to 100 years, and lived in roughly 26 United States geographic areas. To assign participants to cohorts, the prospective study relied on clinical history that participants themselves reported in a screening survey and a study questionnaire. For ImmuneRACE Cohort 3, a participant was defined as recovered based on two consecutive negative NP/OP PCR tests, clearance by a healthcare professional, or resolution of symptoms. Each participant in the prospective study had whole blood, serum and a nasopharyngeal or oropharyngeal swab collected by mobile phlebotomists. Additional blood draws and questionnaires over an approximately 2-month period could optionally be provided by prospective study participants. Before DNA extraction, prospective study blood samples were shipped either frozen or at room temperature.

The sequence came from a woman younger than 45 who had recovered from COVID-19. The chain joins TRBV20-1 to TRBJ2-3, with no D gene named confidently. Sequenced material: PBMCs or T cells enriched from blood (not recorded which). CDR3 reads: CSAGPIDTQYF. The sequence in DNA is TGCAGTGCTGGCCCCATAGATACGCAGTATTTT.